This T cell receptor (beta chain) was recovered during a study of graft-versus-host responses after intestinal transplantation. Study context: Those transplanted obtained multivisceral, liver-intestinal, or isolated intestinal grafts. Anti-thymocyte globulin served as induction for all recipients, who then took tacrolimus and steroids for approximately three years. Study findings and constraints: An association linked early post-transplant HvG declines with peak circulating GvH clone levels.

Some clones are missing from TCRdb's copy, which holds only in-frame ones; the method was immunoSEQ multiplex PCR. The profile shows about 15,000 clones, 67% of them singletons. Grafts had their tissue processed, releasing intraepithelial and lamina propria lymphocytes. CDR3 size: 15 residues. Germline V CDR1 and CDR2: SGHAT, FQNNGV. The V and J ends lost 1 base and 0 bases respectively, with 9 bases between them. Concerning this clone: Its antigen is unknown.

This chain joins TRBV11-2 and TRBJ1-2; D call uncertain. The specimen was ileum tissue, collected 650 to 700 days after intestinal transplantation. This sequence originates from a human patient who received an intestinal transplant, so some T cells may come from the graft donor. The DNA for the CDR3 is TGTGCCAGCAGCTTAGTGCACAGTCCTAACTATGGCTACACCTTC. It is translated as CASSLVHSPNYGYTF.